This entry features one T cell receptor (beta chain) sequence. Its target is not known. The entry originates in a study of post-analysis software for immune sequencing data. Study summary: Patients with relapsing-remitting, secondary progressive and progressive-relapsing multiple sclerosis courses were all represented.

The study, taken as a whole, reports: Controls had lower frequencies than patients of about 5 TRBV segments, which included TRBV5-6, TRBV5-1 and TRBV20-1. A significant reduction in normalized Chao1 diversity was observed in multiple sclerosis patients versus controls.

The CDR3 has 15 amino acids. The germline CDR1 and CDR2 sequences are DFQATT and SNEGSKA (reference sequence). V shed 3 bases, J shed 8 bases, and the junction held 10 bases outside the gene matches. The authors incorporated unique molecular identifiers into the TCR beta cDNA libraries. Roughly 500,000 cDNA molecules were obtained per 1 to 10 million input T cells. Using its own MiXCR run on the PCR reads, TCRdb lists one record per CDR3 protein. Of fewer than 600,000 distinct CDR3 sequences listed, nearly 45% are singletons. The sequencing sample was made of blood. J is TRBJ2-4 and V is TRBV20-1; TRBD2 agrees at 10 bases. This clonotype originated in a girl under 18 with multiple sclerosis. The CDR3 region has the DNA TGCAGTGCTAGCCCTAGCGGGAGTATCAGGGACATTCAGTACTTC. It specifies CSASPSGSIRDIQYF.